This T cell receptor (beta chain) derives from a study of OX40 agonist ivuxolimab in advanced cancers. With regard to the full study: The costimulatory receptor OX40 (CD134) was targeted by ivuxolimab, a fully human IgG2 agonistic monoclonal antibody. The paper describes the monotherapy dose-escalation part (N of about 47 patients) of the phase I trial of ivuxolimab. Three dose-escalation patients achieved partial responses, one with hepatocellular carcinoma and two with cutaneous melanoma. The purpose of peripheral TCRbeta sequencing was to test whether ivuxolimab changed TCR sequence diversity and led to clonal T-cell expansion. Intravenous ivuxolimab was administered to patients every 2 weeks at six dose levels: 0.01, 0.1, 0.3, 1.5, 3 and 10 mg/kg. Of the roughly 52 dose-escalation patients, hepatocellular carcinoma was present in about 19, melanoma in roughly 15, renal cell carcinoma in 9 and head and neck cancer in 9. The dose-escalation cohort was 82.7% male with a mean age of 60 years, ranging from roughly 20 to 80. Patients were allowed to have had prior anti-PD-1, anti-PD-L1 or anti-CTLA-4 therapy, and approximately 43% of the dose-escalation patients had previously received checkpoint inhibitors.

The CDR3 contains 11 residues, cysteine and phenylalanine counted. Only the CDR3 DNA is retained, 33 bases long and in frame from the first base. CDR1 and CDR2, per the germline V gene, are SNHLY and FYNNEI. Trimming takes 2 bases from V and 3 bases from J, and the germline ends sit 2 bases apart. The paper's findings and limits, for the study overall: Clonal expansion of both CD4+ and CD8+ blood T cells was observed from baseline to week 6 at doses 0.1 to 3.0 mg/kg. In the 0.1-3.0 mg/kg groups, partial responders had among the lowest normalized peripheral clonal expansion, particularly in CD8+ T cells. Low levels of normalized T-cell clonal expansion were also shown by some nonresponding patients. The antigen specificity of the clonally expanded peripheral T cells was not determined. On average, CD8+ T cells showed more expanded clones than CD4+ T cells after ivuxolimab.

Comments on this clone: Its antigen specificity is not known. Within one base of it there is no much larger clone, and no base qualities were kept.

For sequencing of the TCRbeta CDR3 region, genomic DNA was extracted from the sorted cells. The immunoSEQ Assay was used for sequencing of TCRbeta CDR3 regions. TCRdb limited this immuneACCESS table to in-frame rearrangements with V and J called. A share of clones is missing; checked studies link under half to unresolved V genes, and the rest is unexplained. The sample includes tens of thousands of clones, with about 92% observed a single time. The ten largest clones capture roughly 10% of the sample. Patients with autoimmune disease history or receiving systemic immunosuppression were excluded from the trial. Peripheral blood for TCR sequencing was collected from all dose cohorts at baseline, on cycle 4 day 1, and on cycle 7 day 1. Samples were obtained from an open-label, multicenter, first-in-human phase I dose-escalation trial of ivuxolimab. Adults with locally advanced or metastatic melanoma, renal cell carcinoma, hepatocellular carcinoma or head and neck squamous cell carcinoma were enrolled in the trial. CD4+ and CD8+ T cells were sorted separately from peripheral blood before TCR sequencing.

The V and J segments used are TRBV2 and TRBJ2-7; the D gene is unclear. This clonotype was sampled from an adult with an advanced solid tumor such as melanoma, head and neck, liver or kidney cancer. The specimen was CD4+ or CD8+ T cells sorted from blood, collected in a trial of the OX40 agonist ivuxolimab. The CDR3 protein sequence reads: CASSEIYEQYF. The DNA sequence is given as TGTGCCAGCAGTGAAATCTACGAGCAGTACTTC.